This T cell receptor (beta chain) was sequenced in a study of CD8 T cells in ankylosing spondylitis. About this clonotype itself: What it binds is unknown.

Each CDR3 protein is one row after TCRdb ran MiXCR on the 5' RACE reads. Among roughly 700,000 distinct CDR3 sequences listed, roughly 20% were seen once. Notes on the study in general: Ankylosing spondylitis blood appeared to carry a characteristic TCR beta motif of roughly 8 highly homologous variants.

V lost 7 bases and J lost 3; bases outside the gene matches: 9. This CDR3 is 18 amino acids long. The chain combines TRBV12-3 or TRBV12-4 with TRBJ2-2; 15 bases are shared with TRBD2. The receptor's source is a male donor with ankylosing spondylitis. The sequenced material came from blood, either unsorted or a sorted T cell fraction (not recorded which). The CDR3 DNA sequence: TGTGCCAGCACCCGGGGACTAGCGGGAGGCCAATACACCGGGGAGCTGTTTTTT. Amino acids: CASTRGLAGGQYTGELFF.